The next 32 T cell receptor beta chains were all read from a single sample in a study of T cells in Graves' hyperthyroidism and ophthalmopathy. The CDR3 regions of TCR beta were amplified from RNA transcripts. In the first-round RT-PCR of the TCR CDR3, the HTBI primer set was used. A single record per CDR3 protein comes from TCRdb applying MiXCR to the multiplex PCR reads. The repertoire holds under 650,000 distinct CDR3 sequences, with around 15% as singletons. What was sequenced was blood. The receptors here all came from a young woman with Graves' hyperthyroidism.

A few counts support this clonotype. The rearrangement uses TRBV3-1 and TRBJ2-1; D unclear. The germline V gene encodes CDR1 LGHDT and CDR2 YNNKEL (reference sequence). The CDR3 is 13 amino acids. V dropped 4 bases and J dropped 3 bases, with 7 bases sitting between them. CDR3 in DNA: TGTGCCAGCAGCCCAGACTTCTACAATGAGCAGTTCTTC. Its translation: CASSPDFYNEQFF.

The chain employs TRBV19 and TRBJ1-2; weak D call: TRBD1 (6 bases). Trimming took 2 bases from V and 7 from J, leaving 11 bases between them. This CDR3 contains 13 residues. The germline CDR1 and CDR2 sequences are LNHDA and SQIVND (reference sequence). In nucleotides, the CDR3 is TGTGCCAGTAGTATACCCCAGGGGATTGGCTACACCTTC. Protein product: CASSIPQGIGYTF.

This clonotype was seen many times. This chain links TRBV6-1 with TRBJ2-7; 11 positions agree with TRBD2. This CDR3 has 16 amino acids. V gave up 5 bases and J gave up 5 bases; unmatched junction bases: 11. The V gene's germline CDR1 is MNHNS and CDR2 SASEGT. CDR3 in DNA: TGTGCCAGCAGTCGTCGGACTAGCGGGTCGATGGACGAGCAGTACTTC. It codes for CASSRRTSGSMDEQYF.

The J gene is TRBJ2-3, the V gene TRBV7-9, with 8 bases lining up with TRBD1. CDR1 is SEHNR, CDR2 FQNEAQ, per germline (reference sequence). The CDR3 has 14 amino acids. The junction had 3 bases not matched to a gene; V was cut back by 2 bases and J by 5 bases. The DNA for the CDR3 is TGTGCCAGCAGCTTACCCGACAGGGGAGATACGCAGTATTTT. Protein sequence: CASSLPDRGDTQYF.

This clonotype has at least ten counts. The V and J genes are TRBV6-1 and TRBJ1-3, with 8 bases that match TRBD1. The length of the CDR3 is 13 residues. Germline loops: CDR1 MNHNS, CDR2 SASEGT. J was trimmed by 3 bases and V by 8 bases; bases with no gene match: 3. CDR3: CASADRVGNTIYF. In nucleotides, the CDR3 is TGTGCCAGCGCGGACAGGGTTGGAAACACCATATATTTT.

A remark on this clonotype: At one boundary the junction diverges from the germline segment, which might be a read error. The chain couples TRBV7-2 to TRBJ2-7, with 11 nucleotides matching TRBD2. Germline values: CDR1 SGHTA, CDR2 FQGNSA. This CDR3 contains 13 residues. DNA of the CDR3: TGTGCCAGCAGCTTAGTCACTAGCGGGAGTTACTCCTTC. Protein: CASSLVTSGSYSF. Combining the CDR3 with reference TRBV7-2 and TRBJ2-7 gives the whole variable domain GAGVSQSPSNKVTEKGKDVELRCDPISGHTALYWYRQSLGQGLEFLIYFQGNSAPDKSGLPSDRFSAERTGGSVSTLTIQRTQQEDSAVYLCASSLVTSGSYSFGPGTRLTVT.

This clonotype was seen repeatedly, ten times or more. The chain links TRBV12-3 or TRBV12-4 to TRBJ1-2; D is possibly TRBD1 (5 bases). The CDR3 has 14 residues. Trimming left V 2 bases short and J 7 bases short, with 14 bases between. The CDR3 spells CASSLRGSARGYTF. The CDR3 bases are TGTGCCAGCAGTTTAAGGGGATCTGCGCGTGGCTACACCTTC.

The table lists this clonotype with a few counts. This chain joins TRBV5-1 and TRBJ2-5; tentatively, D is TRBD1 (7 bases). This CDR3 has 14 amino acids. V was shortened by 4 bases and J by 5 bases, with 15 bases between the two germline ends. Germline V lookup: CDR1 SGHRS, CDR2 YFSETQ. The CDR3: CASSGGTAFETQYF. CDR3 DNA: TGCGCCAGCAGCGGCGGGACAGCTTTTGAGACCCAGTACTTC.

The sample holds a few counts of this clonotype. This rearrangement joins TRBV29-1 to TRBJ1-3; D gene uncertain. CDR3 length: 11 residues. The V end was cut by 7 bases, the J end by 0 bases, with 4 bases between. The germline gives CDR1 SQVTM, CDR2 ANQGSEA. For the CDR3, the DNA is TGCAGCGCGCTCTCTGGAAACACCATATATTTT. This encodes CSALSGNTIYF. The full variable domain, with the rest looked up from reference TRBV29-1 and TRBJ1-3, is SAVISQKPSRDICQRGTSLTIQCQVDSQVTMMFWYRQQPGQSLTLIATANQGSEATYESGFVIDKFPISRPNLTFSTLTVSNMSPEDSSIYLCSALSGNTIYFGEGSWLTVV.

This clonotype has ten or more counts. The V gene is TRBV20-1, the J gene TRBJ2-7; 13 nucleotides align to TRBD2. The germline V gene encodes CDR1 DFQATT and CDR2 SNEGSKA (reference sequence). The CDR3 is made up of 15 amino acids. The trim removed 1 base at V and 7 bases at J, leaving 7 bases unmatched. The CDR3 spells CSARGLAGGFREQYF. The CDR3 coding sequence is TGCAGTGCTAGAGGACTAGCGGGAGGATTTAGGGAGCAGTACTTC.

This clonotype has just a few counts. V and J are TRBV4-1 and TRBJ2-2; 12 nucleotides line up with TRBD2. The CDR3 runs to 18 residues. The V gene's germline CDR1 is MGHRA and CDR2 YSYEKL. The ends lost 1 base at V and 6 bases at J; junction bases unmatched: 9. The CDR3, as DNA: TGCGCCAGCAGCCAAGGAGGGGTACTAGCGGGAGGTCCCGGGGAGCTGTTTTTT. It translates to CASSQGGVLAGGPGELFF.

This clonotype was detected many times. This chain joins TRBV6-1 and TRBJ2-1; D may be TRBD2 (7 bases). The CDR3 is made up of 14 amino acids. Deletions cut 8 bases from V and 4 bases from J, with 15 bases between. Germline lookup yields CDR1 MNHNS and CDR2 SASEGT. The CDR3 spells CASGRGDTYNEQFF. CDR3 bases: TGTGCCAGCGGCCGGGGGGACACTTACAATGAGCAGTTCTTC.

This clonotype was counted a few times. The chain is built from TRBV5-5 and TRBJ2-1; D is perhaps TRBD1 (6 bases). The V gene's germline CDR1 is SGHKS and CDR2 YYEKEE (reference sequence). Trimming removed 2 bases from V and 8 bases from J, with 17 bases in between. This CDR3 has 15 amino acids. The CDR3 loop is CASSLQGGMTDEQFF. The CDR3 DNA reads as TGTGCCAGCAGCTTACAGGGTGGGATGACGGATGAGCAGTTCTTC.

Ten or more counts support this clonotype. The chain's CDR3 is CASSGTRVETQYF. CDR3 sequence (DNA): TGTGCCAGCAGCGGGACTAGGGTCGAGACCCAGTACTTC. This chain joins TRBV2 and TRBJ2-5; 8 positions agree with TRBD2. Germline V CDR1 and CDR2: SNHLY, FYNNEI. With 6 bases clipped from V and 5 bases from J, the junction kept 5 bases outside the gene matches. CDR3 length: 13 residues.

This clonotype appeared many times. The CDR3 DNA reads as TGTGCCAGCAGTTACGCGGGGGGTACCCAAGAGACCCAGTACTTC. Translating gives CASSYAGGTQETQYF. V usage is TRBV6-6 and J usage is TRBJ2-5, with TRBD2 identical over 8 bases. The CDR3 has 15 residues. Per the germline V gene, CDR1 is MNHNY and CDR2 is SVGAGI (reference sequence). V lost 2 bases and J lost 1; bases outside the gene matches: 3.

This rearrangement joins TRBV24-1 to TRBJ1-4; the match to TRBD1 covers 7 bases. Germline CDR1 is KGHDR and CDR2 is SFDVKD. The CDR3 loop spans 15 amino acids. V lost 3 bases, J lost 8 bases, and 8 bases stayed unmatched. CDR3 sequence: CATSDHGQGGEKLFF. Here the CDR3 DNA reads TGTGCCACCAGTGATCATGGGCAGGGGGGCGAAAAACTGTTTTTT.

This rearrangement joins TRBV29-1 to TRBJ2-7, with TRBD2 matching over 8 bases. After removal of 7 bases from V and 6 bases from J, the junction contained 8 bases not matched to a gene. The CDR3 is 12 amino acids. Germline V CDR1 and CDR2: SQVTM, ANQGSEA. CDR3 region: CSARGAAPEQYF. CDR3 in DNA: TGCAGCGCGCGGGGGGCAGCGCCCGAGCAGTACTTC.

This sequence joins TRBV9 and TRBJ2-1; maybe TRBD1 (5 bases). Germline V lookup: CDR1 SGDLS, CDR2 YYNGEE. Trimming removed 5 bases at V and 5 bases at J, with 8 bases between. The CDR3 sequence is 12 residues long. This chain's CDR3 is CASSDSNNEQFF. CDR3 DNA sequence: TGTGCCAGCAGTGACAGTAACAATGAGCAGTTCTTC.

Only a few counts were recorded for this clonotype. The chain employs TRBV3-1 and TRBJ2-7, with TRBD1 matching over 10 bases. This CDR3 contains 14 residues. Germline CDR1 reads LGHDT; CDR2 reads YNNKEL (reference sequence). V was pared by 7 bases and J by 0 bases, with 3 bases of the junction left unmatched. CDR3 residues: CASTGTGDSYEQYF. The CDR3 DNA follows: TGTGCCAGCACTGGGACAGGGGACTCCTACGAGCAGTACTTC.

This clonotype showed up many times. The gene calls are TRBV11-2 and TRBJ2-5, with D possibly being TRBD2 (5 bases). The CDR3 contains 13 residues. The V end lost 2 bases, the J end lost 3 bases, and 7 bases lay between the germline ends. The germline CDR1 and CDR2 sequences are SGHAT and FQNNGV. The CDR3 is CASSLWEKETQYF. The CDR3 DNA is TGTGCCAGCAGCTTATGGGAGAAAGAGACCCAGTACTTC.

The table lists this clonotype with many counts. This chain uses TRBV20-1 with TRBJ2-7; D gene unclear. V was cut by 1 base and J by 4 bases, with 8 bases left in between. The CDR3 consists of 12 residues. Per the germline V gene, CDR1 is DFQATT and CDR2 is SNEGSKA (reference sequence). The CDR3 here is CSARGIGYEQYF. CDR3 coding DNA: TGCAGTGCTAGAGGCATTGGTTACGAGCAGTACTTC.

At least ten counts were recorded for this clonotype. The chain joins TRBV10-1 to TRBJ2-7; D is unresolved. From germline, CDR1 is WNHNN and CDR2 SYGVQD (reference sequence). Trimming pared 2 bases from V and 4 bases from J, leaving 15 bases between. The CDR3 covers 15 residues. The CDR3 region has the DNA TGCGCCAGCAGTGAGATAGTGTTATCTCGGTACGAGCAGTACTTC. This gives the protein CASSEIVLSRYEQYF.

This chain connects TRBV28 to TRBJ1-5; D gene ambiguous. Deletions cut 4 bases from V and 5 bases from J, with 9 bases between. This CDR3 contains 13 residues. CDR1 and CDR2 from the germline V gene are MDHEN and SYDVKM. CDR3 DNA sequence: TGTGCCAGCAGTTACTCGATTTATCAGCCCCAGCATTTT. This translates into CASSYSIYQPQHF.

The rearrangement joins TRBV12-3 or TRBV12-4 to TRBJ2-1, with TRBD2 identical over 8 bases. V was pared by 5 bases and J by 0 bases, with 6 bases of the junction left unmatched. This CDR3 is 16 amino acids long. This CDR3 is CASSQQAGVSYNEQFF. DNA of the CDR3: TGTGCCAGCAGTCAACAAGCGGGAGTCTCCTACAATGAGCAGTTCTTC.

The V gene is TRBV20-1, the J gene TRBJ1-1; the match to TRBD1 covers 9 bases. This CDR3 has 16 amino acids. V lost 3 bases and J lost 0; bases outside the gene matches: 8. CDR1 and CDR2 (germline): DFQATT, SNEGSKA (reference sequence). The CDR3 region has the DNA TGCAGTGCTAGGGACAGGGGCCTTAATATGAACACTGAAGCTTTCTTT. Amino acids: CSARDRGLNMNTEAFF.

In this sample, this clonotype turned up a few times. V usage is TRBV12-3 or TRBV12-4 and J usage is TRBJ1-5; D call uncertain. V dropped 7 bases and J dropped 4 bases, with 20 bases sitting between them. The CDR3 extends over 16 amino acids. In nucleotides, the CDR3 is TGTGCCAGCACCAAGGGATCCGGGAAAATGAATCAGCCCCAGCATTTT. Its translation: CASTKGSGKMNQPQHF.

In its sample, this clonotype was seen many times. The chain carries TRBV12-3 or TRBV12-4 and TRBJ2-7; no clear D gene. The length of the CDR3 is 13 residues. Trimming removed 3 bases from V and 4 bases from J, with 10 bases in between. The CDR3 DNA reads TGTGCCAGCAGTTTCGGCTCTAGGTACGAGCAGTACTTC. This sequence encodes CASSFGSRYEQYF.

This clonotype was seen a handful of times. The V gene is TRBV9, the J gene TRBJ2-5; 8 nucleotides match TRBD1. The V gene's germline CDR1 is SGDLS and CDR2 YYNGEE. The ends lost 3 bases at V and 5 bases at J; junction bases unmatched: 9. The CDR3 is 15 residues long. DNA for the CDR3: TGTGCCAGCAGCGCGTCCGGGACAGGCGGGGAGACCCAGTACTTC. It yields the protein CASSASGTGGETQYF.

This clonotype came up many times. The rearrangement uses TRBV27 and TRBJ2-1; no reliable D call. The CDR3 contains 14 residues. The germline V gene encodes CDR1 MNHEY and CDR2 SMNVEV (reference sequence). V gave up 7 bases and J gave up 5 bases, with 15 bases separating them. CDR3 residues: CASTGVFSNNEQFF. In DNA form, the CDR3 reads TGTGCCAGCACTGGGGTTTTCTCTAACAATGAGCAGTTCTTC.

The sample holds many counts of this clonotype. This rearrangement joins TRBV2 to TRBJ2-7; 10 bases line up with TRBD2. Germline trimming cut 6 bases from V and 0 bases from J; bases unmatched to any gene: 8. The CDR3 extends over 16 amino acids. CDR1 is SNHLY and CDR2 is FYNNEI in the germline V gene. CDR3 sequence reads: CASRAYTSGNSYEQYF. In DNA, the CDR3 is TGTGCCAGCAGGGCCTATACTAGCGGGAACTCCTACGAGCAGTACTTC.

This clonotype occurred a few times. The V gene is TRBV15, the J gene TRBJ1-1; D is possibly TRBD1 (6 bases). Trimming removed 4 bases from V and 5 bases from J, with 11 bases in between. The CDR3 contains 13 residues. Germline V lookup: CDR1 LNHNV, CDR2 YYDKDF (reference sequence). CDR3 sequence (DNA): TGTGCCACCAGCACGTCAGGGGTAACTGAAGCTTTCTTT. It is translated as CATSTSGVTEAFF.

This chain uses TRBV5-1 with TRBJ1-2; 12 nucleotides align to TRBD1. The length of the CDR3 is 15 residues. The germline CDR1 and CDR2 sequences are SGHRS and YFSETQ. J lost 7 bases, V lost 0 bases, and 4 bases had no gene match. The CDR3 DNA follows: TGCGCCAGCAGCTTGGGAGGGACAGGGGGCCTTGGCTACACCTTC. Translation: CASSLGGTGGLGYTF.